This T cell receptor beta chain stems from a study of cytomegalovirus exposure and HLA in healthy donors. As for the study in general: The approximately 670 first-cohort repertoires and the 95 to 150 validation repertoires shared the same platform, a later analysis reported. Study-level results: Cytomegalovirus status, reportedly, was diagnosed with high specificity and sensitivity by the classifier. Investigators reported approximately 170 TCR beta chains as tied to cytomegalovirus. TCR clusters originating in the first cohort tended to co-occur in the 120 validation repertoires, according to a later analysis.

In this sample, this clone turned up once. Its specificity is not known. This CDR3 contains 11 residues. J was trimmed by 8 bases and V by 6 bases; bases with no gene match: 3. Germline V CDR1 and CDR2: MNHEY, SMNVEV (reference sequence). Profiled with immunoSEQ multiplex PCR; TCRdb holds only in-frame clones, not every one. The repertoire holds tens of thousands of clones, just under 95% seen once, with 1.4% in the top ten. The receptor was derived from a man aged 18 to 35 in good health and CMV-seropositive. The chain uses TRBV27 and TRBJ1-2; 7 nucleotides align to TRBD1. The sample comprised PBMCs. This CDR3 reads CASRSGGGYTF. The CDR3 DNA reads TGTGCCAGCAGATCAGGGGGGGGCTACACCTTC.